This T cell receptor beta chain came from a study of cytomegalovirus exposure and HLA in healthy donors. V gave up 7 bases and J gave up 0 bases; unmatched junction bases: 7. CDR1 and CDR2 (germline): MDHEN, SYDVKM. This CDR3 region has 16 residues. Primers included in the PCR were 60 Vbeta and 13 Jbeta primers. TCRdb keeps only in-frame clones here, not all; method: immunoSEQ multiplex PCR. The sample consists of about 220,000 clones, around 76% of them appearing once. The chain is built from TRBV28 and TRBJ2-4, with TRBD1 identical over 9 bases. Input material: PBMCs. The origin of this receptor is a young man in good health and CMV-seronegative. The CDR3 spells CASTGTGPLAKNIQYF. In nucleotides, the CDR3 is TGTGCCAGCACCGGGACAGGGCCATTAGCCAAAAACATTCAGTACTTC. The variable domain in full, completed from reference TRBV28 and TRBJ2-4, reads DVKVTQSSRYLVKRTGEKVFLECVQDMDHENMFWYRQDPGLGLRLIYFSYDVKMKEKGDIPEGYSVSREKKERFSLILESASTNQTSMYLCASTGTGPLAKNIQYFGAGTRLSVL.